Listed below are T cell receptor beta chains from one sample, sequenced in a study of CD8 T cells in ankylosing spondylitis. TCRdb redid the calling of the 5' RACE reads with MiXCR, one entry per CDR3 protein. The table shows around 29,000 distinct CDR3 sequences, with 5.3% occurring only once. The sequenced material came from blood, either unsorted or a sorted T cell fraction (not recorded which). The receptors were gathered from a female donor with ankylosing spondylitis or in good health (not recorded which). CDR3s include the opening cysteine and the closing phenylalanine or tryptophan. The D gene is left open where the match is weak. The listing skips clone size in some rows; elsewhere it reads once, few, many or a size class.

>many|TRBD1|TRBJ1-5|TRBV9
TGTGCCAGCAGCGCGGGGGGACAGGGGGATTCCGGCAATCAGCCCCAGCATTTT
CASSAGGQGDSGNQPQHF
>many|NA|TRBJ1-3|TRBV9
TGTGCCAGCAGCACCGGCGGAAACACCATATATTTT
CASSTGGNTIYF
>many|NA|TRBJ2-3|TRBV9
TGTGCCAGCAGCGTAGTTTCTAGTATTTACACAGATACGCAGTATTTT
CASSVVSSIYTDTQYF
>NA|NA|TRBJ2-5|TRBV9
TGTGCCAGCAGCCCTGGGAGTTTCAGGGAGACCCAGTACTTC
CASSPGSFRETQYF
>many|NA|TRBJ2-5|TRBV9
TGTGCCAGCAGCGTCGGACAGAGAAGGTCCCAAGAGACCCAGTACTTC
CASSVGQRRSQETQYF
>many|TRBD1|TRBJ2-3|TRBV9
TGTGCCAGCAGCGTAGTTCCCCGGGACAGGGGCACAGATACGCAGTATTTT
CASSVVPRDRGTDTQYF
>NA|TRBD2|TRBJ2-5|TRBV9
TGTGCCAGCAGCGGCGGGCTAGCGGCGGAGACCCAGTACTTC
CASSGGLAAETQYF
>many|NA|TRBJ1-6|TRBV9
TGTGCCAGCAGCGTAGGAGGGCAGAGCTCCTATAATTCACCCCTCCACTTT
CASSVGGQSSYNSPLHF
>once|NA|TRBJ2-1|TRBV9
TGTGCCAGCAGCGTAGCAGGGGAAGAGGGCAATGAGCAGTTCTTC
CASSVAGEEGNEQFF
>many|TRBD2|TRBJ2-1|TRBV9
TGTGCCAGCAGCGTGGGGACTAGTTTCCACAATGAGCAGTTCTTC
CASSVGTSFHNEQFF
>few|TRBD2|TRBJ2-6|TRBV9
TGTGCCAGCAGCGTAACTAGCGGGGGTTTGGGGGCCAACGTCCTGACTTTC
CASSVTSGGLGANVLTF
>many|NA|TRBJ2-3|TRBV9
TGTGCCAGCAGCCTCACCTTAAGCACAGATACGCAGTATTTT
CASSLTLSTDTQYF
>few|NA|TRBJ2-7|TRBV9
TGTGCCAGCAGCGTAACCGCCCGTAGCGAGCAGTACTTC
CASSVTARSEQYF
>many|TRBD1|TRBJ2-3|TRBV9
TGTGCCAGCAGCGTAGCCCAGGGGGAACTCACAGATACGCAGTATTTT
CASSVAQGELTDTQYF
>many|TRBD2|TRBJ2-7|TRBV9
TGTGCCAGCAGCGAGGGCCTGAGCGGGAGCGTACTCTACGAGCAGTACTTC
CASSEGLSGSVLYEQYF
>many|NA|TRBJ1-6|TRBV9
TGTGCCAGCAGCGTTTGGATGGGTTCACCCCTCCACTTT
CASSVWMGSPLHF
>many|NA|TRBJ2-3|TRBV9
TGTGCCAGCAAGCGGGACACAGACACAGATACGCAGTATTTT
CASKRDTDTDTQYF